Presented here are 16 T cell receptor beta chains from one specimen sequenced in a study of blood T cell repertoires in COVID-19. TCRdb's table, derived via immunoSEQ multiplex PCR, lists solely in-frame clones and lacks some. Among around 250,000 clones listed, around 86% were seen once. The sequenced material came from peripheral blood. All receptors come from a man aged 18 to 29 with active or convalescent COVID-19.

The V call is TRBV9, the J call TRBJ2-1; 15 positions agree with TRBD2. V shed 4 bases and J 4 bases; nucleotides not matched to a gene: 6. The germline V gene encodes CDR1 SGDLS and CDR2 YYNGEE. This CDR3 is built from 17 residues. CDR3 bases: TGTGCCAGCAGCTTCGGACTAGCGGGGGGGCTGTACAATGAGCAGTTCTTC. As protein: CASSFGLAGGLYNEQFF.

This chain uses TRBV30 with TRBJ2-5, with D tentatively TRBD1 (6 bases). V lost 5 bases and J 3 bases, leaving 19 bases between the germline ends. Germline CDR1 reads GTSNPN; CDR2 reads SVGIG (reference sequence). CDR3 length: 15 amino acids. The CDR3 sequence: CAWAGAGRSKETQYF. The DNA for the CDR3 is TGTGCCTGGGCAGGGGCCGGAAGGTCAAAAGAGACCCAGTACTTC. Together with reference TRBV30 and TRBJ2-5, the CDR3 gives the full variable domain: SQTIHQWPATLVQPVGSPLSLECTVEGTSNPNLYWYRQAAGRGLQLLFYSVGIGQISSEVPQNLSASRPQDRQFILSSKKLLLSDSGFYLCAWAGAGRSKETQYFGPGTRLLVL.

The chain carries TRBV5-4 and TRBJ2-7; TRBD1 is a possible D gene (5 bases). The germline V gene has CDR1 SGHNT and CDR2 YYREEE (reference sequence). V lost 5 bases to trimming and J lost 2 bases, with 14 bases between them. CDR3 size: 14 residues. DNA for the CDR3: TGTGCCAGCAGGATCCAAGGGGTCCCCTACGAGCAGTACTTC. This encodes CASRIQGVPYEQYF.

This chain joins TRBV6-6 and TRBJ2-5, with a possible D match to TRBD2 (6 bases). V dropped 0 bases and J dropped 5 bases, with 16 bases sitting between them. The germline gives CDR1 MNHNY, CDR2 SVGAGI (reference sequence). The CDR3 runs to 16 residues. The CDR3, as DNA: TGTGCCAGCAGTTACTCCGTAAGAGGAGGGAGCGAGACCCAGTACTTC. Translating it yields CASSYSVRGGSETQYF.

The J gene is TRBJ1-2, the V gene TRBV7-2; D ambiguous. V lost 1 base, J lost 12 bases, and 9 bases lay in between. From germline, CDR1 is SGHTA and CDR2 FQGNSA. The CDR3 is made up of 11 amino acids. The CDR3 bases are TGTGCCAGCAGCTTAGGGGCGGAGGACACCTTC. It codes for CASSLGAEDTF.

This rearrangement joins TRBV7-2 to TRBJ2-5, with a weak D call TRBD2 (6 bases). The CDR3 runs to 17 residues. V was shortened by 0 bases and J by 3 bases, with 17 bases between the two germline ends. CDR1 SGHTA and CDR2 FQGNSA come from the germline V gene. The CDR3 DNA reads as TGTGCCAGCAGCTTAGCGGGGCCTAGCGCCGGCAAAGAGACCCAGTACTTC. This gives the protein CASSLAGPSAGKETQYF. The whole variable domain, remainder taken from reference TRBV7-2 and TRBJ2-5, is GAGVSQSPSNKVTEKGKDVELRCDPISGHTALYWYRQSLGQGLEFLIYFQGNSAPDKSGLPSDRFSAERTGGSVSTLTIQRTQQEDSAVYLCASSLAGPSAGKETQYFGPGTRLLVL.

The V gene is TRBV4-2, the J gene TRBJ2-2, with D possibly TRBD2 on 6 matching bases. From germline, CDR1 is LGHNA and CDR2 YNFKEQ. The CDR3 consists of 14 residues. V was clipped by 0 bases and J by 9 bases, with 11 bases between them. CDR3 DNA: TGTGCCAGCAGCCAAGATTTTCGGGGGAGGGAGCTGTTTTTT. Residues: CASSQDFRGRELFF.

V is TRBV28 and J is TRBJ2-7; D is unresolved. CDR3 length: 12 amino acids. Germline values: CDR1 MDHEN, CDR2 SYDVKM. Deletions cut 2 bases from V and 4 bases from J, with 6 bases between. CDR3 nucleotide sequence: TGTGCCAGCAGTTTAACGGTTTACGAGCAGTACTTC. It translates to CASSLTVYEQYF. Drawing the rest from reference TRBV28 and TRBJ2-7, the complete variable domain is DVKVTQSSRYLVKRTGEKVFLECVQDMDHENMFWYRQDPGLGLRLIYFSYDVKMKEKGDIPEGYSVSREKKERFSLILESASTNQTSMYLCASSLTVYEQYFGPGTRLTVT.

CDR3 sequence (DNA): TGCGCCAGCAGCCAATTCCCCCCAGCGGGGGCCCTAAGTGATACGCAGTATTTT. Its translation: CASSQFPPAGALSDTQYF. V and J are TRBV4-1 and TRBJ2-3; 8 bases are shared with TRBD2. The CDR3 contains 18 residues. Germline CDR1 reads MGHRA; CDR2 reads YSYEKL. Germline trimming cut 2 bases from V and 6 bases from J; bases unmatched to any gene: 16.

The chain uses TRBV6-5 and TRBJ1-4; no definite D call. The CDR3 is made up of 12 amino acids. CDR1 and CDR2 (germline): MNHEY, SVGAGI. For the CDR3, the DNA is TGTGCGTCCGCCCGGGTTAATGAAAAACTGTTTTTT. Its translation: CASARVNEKLFF.

V is TRBV5-5 and J is TRBJ2-7, with D perhaps matching TRBD1 (5 bases). The CDR3 is 13 residues long. The germline CDR1 and CDR2 sequences are SGHKS and YYEKEE (reference sequence). Deletions cut 2 bases from V and 3 bases from J, with 9 bases between. CDR3 bases: TGTGCCAGCAGCTTTCCAGGGAACTACGAGCAGTACTTC. Protein sequence: CASSFPGNYEQYF.

This chain uses TRBV6-5 with TRBJ2-4; a weak D match, TRBD2 (7 bases). The CDR3 runs 14 residues. Germline assignment: CDR1 MNHEY and CDR2 SVGAGI. The germline V and J ends were trimmed by 6 bases and 2 bases, with 11 bases remaining between them. CDR3 loop: CASRAGATKNIQYF. Here the CDR3 DNA reads TGTGCCAGCAGGGCGGGGGCGACCAAAAACATTCAGTACTTC.

This rearrangement joins TRBV11-3 to TRBJ1-2, with 10 bases aligning to TRBD1. The CDR3 runs to 13 residues. Trimming removed 5 bases from V and 8 bases from J; junction bases left unmatched: 5. Germline CDR1 reads SGHNT; CDR2 reads YENEEA. CDR3 loop: CASSPDRGRGYTF. The DNA for the CDR3 is TGTGCCAGCAGCCCAGACAGGGGGCGCGGCTACACCTTC.

V is TRBV7-2 and J is TRBJ2-3; TRBD2 aligns across 10 bases. The CDR3 runs to 16 residues. J gave up 6 bases and V 1 base, and 7 bases lay outside the gene matches. Per germline, CDR1 SGHTA and CDR2 FQGNSA. CDR3 sequence reads: CASSLGGLAGVDTQYF. As DNA, the CDR3 is TGTGCCAGCAGCTTAGGTGGGCTAGCGGGAGTGGATACGCAGTATTTT.

The chain couples TRBV12-3 or TRBV12-4 to TRBJ1-3; no firm D call. The CDR3 loop spans 10 amino acids. V lost 8 bases to trimming and J lost 3 bases, with 2 bases between them. The CDR3 spells CASLGNTIYF. For the CDR3, the DNA is TGTGCCAGCCTTGGAAACACCATATATTTT.

V and J are TRBV7-2 and TRBJ1-1; 7 bases are a match to TRBD1. The V and J ends lost 10 bases and 3 bases, in that order; junction bases with no gene match: 8. The germline CDR1 and CDR2 sequences are SGHTA and FQGNSA. CDR3 length: 13 amino acids. The CDR3 DNA is TGTGCCACCGCCCGGACAGGCGACACTGAAGCTTTCTTT. It codes for CATARTGDTEAFF.